Many counts were recorded for the clone carrying this T cell receptor (beta chain). No antigen is known for it. Specified treatment: oral pan-JAK inhibitor, 5-10 mg twice daily. Alopecia areata patients gave lesional scalp punch biopsies and peripheral blood samples. cDNA prepared by RNA extraction and subsequent reverse transcription served as the template for sequencing. TCRdb's table, derived via immunoSEQ multiplex PCR, lists solely in-frame clones and lacks some. The sample lists 150,000 to 200,000 clones, about 65% occurring once. This record comes from a study of CD8+ T cells in alopecia areata. About the study: Treated patients were given oral tofacitinib, which was dosed at 5 to 10 mg twice daily. Whole-study results and caveats: The study found higher clonality in lesional than normal scalp, especially in alopecia totalis/universalis.

The CDR3 is 13 residues long. The germline V gene encodes CDR1 LNHDA and CDR2 SQIVND (reference sequence). Trimming removed 3 bases from V and 3 bases from J, with 9 bases in between. Source: CD4+ T cells sorted from blood, taken around week 50, from a patient treated with tofacitinib. The chain has TRBV19 and TRBJ2-7; D not resolved. This TCR was recovered from a human donor with alopecia areata. CDR3 sequence: CASSMVRDYEQYF. For the CDR3, the DNA is TGTGCCAGTAGTATGGTTAGAGACTACGAGCAGTACTTC.